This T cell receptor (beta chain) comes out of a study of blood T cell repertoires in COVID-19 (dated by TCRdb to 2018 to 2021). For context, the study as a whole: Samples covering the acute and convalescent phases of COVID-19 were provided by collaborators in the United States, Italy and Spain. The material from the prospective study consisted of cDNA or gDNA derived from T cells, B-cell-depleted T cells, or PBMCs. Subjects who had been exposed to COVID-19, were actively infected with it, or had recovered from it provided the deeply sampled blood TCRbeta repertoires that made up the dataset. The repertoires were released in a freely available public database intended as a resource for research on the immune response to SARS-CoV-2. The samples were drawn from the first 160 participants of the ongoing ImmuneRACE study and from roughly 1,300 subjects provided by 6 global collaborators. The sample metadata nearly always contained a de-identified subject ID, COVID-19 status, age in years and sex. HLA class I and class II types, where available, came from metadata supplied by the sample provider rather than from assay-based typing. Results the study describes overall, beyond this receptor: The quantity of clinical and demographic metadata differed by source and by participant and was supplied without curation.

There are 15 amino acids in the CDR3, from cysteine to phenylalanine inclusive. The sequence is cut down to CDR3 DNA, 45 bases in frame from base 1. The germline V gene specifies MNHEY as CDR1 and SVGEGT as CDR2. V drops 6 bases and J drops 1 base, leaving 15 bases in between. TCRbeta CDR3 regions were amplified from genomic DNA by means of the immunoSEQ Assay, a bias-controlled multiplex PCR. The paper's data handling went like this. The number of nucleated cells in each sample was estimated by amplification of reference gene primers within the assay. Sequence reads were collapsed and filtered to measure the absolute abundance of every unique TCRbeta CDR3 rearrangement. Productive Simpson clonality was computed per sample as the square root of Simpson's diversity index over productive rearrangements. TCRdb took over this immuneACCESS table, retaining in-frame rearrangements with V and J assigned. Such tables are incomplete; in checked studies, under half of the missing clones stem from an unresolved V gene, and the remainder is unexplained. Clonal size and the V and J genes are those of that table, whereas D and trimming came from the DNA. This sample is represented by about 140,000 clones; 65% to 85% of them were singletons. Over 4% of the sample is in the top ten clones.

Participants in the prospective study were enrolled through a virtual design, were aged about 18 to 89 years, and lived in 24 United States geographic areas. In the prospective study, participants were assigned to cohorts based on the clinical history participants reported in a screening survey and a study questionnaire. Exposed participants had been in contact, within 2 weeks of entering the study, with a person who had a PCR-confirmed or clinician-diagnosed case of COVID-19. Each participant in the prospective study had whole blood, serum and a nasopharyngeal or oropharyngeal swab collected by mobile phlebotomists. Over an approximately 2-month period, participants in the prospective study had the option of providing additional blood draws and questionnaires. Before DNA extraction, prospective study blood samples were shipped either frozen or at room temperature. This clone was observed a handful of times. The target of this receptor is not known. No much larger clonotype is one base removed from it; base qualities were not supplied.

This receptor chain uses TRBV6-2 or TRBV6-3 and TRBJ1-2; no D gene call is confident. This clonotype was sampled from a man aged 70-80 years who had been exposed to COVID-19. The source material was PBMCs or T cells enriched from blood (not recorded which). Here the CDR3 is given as CASSSQTFINYGYTF. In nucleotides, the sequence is TGTGCCAGCAGCTCGCAGACATTTATTAACTATGGCTACACCTTC.